The 4 T cell receptor beta chains given below trace back to one sample, sequenced in a study of cytomegalovirus exposure and HLA in healthy donors. Both 60 Vbeta primers and 13 Jbeta primers went into the PCR. TCRdb keeps only in-frame clones here, not all; method: immunoSEQ multiplex PCR. The sample has 120,000 to 150,000 clones; 65% to 75% are singletons. The sequencing input was PBMCs. These receptor sequences come from a man in his fifties or sixties in good health and CMV-seronegative.

The rearrangement uses TRBV7-2 and TRBJ2-1; 7 bases fit TRBD1. CDR1 SGHTA and CDR2 FQGNSA come from the germline V gene. V shed 3 bases, J shed 10 bases, and the junction held 9 bases outside the gene matches. The CDR3 covers 14 residues. This CDR3 is CASSFKTLGGEQFF. The DNA for the CDR3 is TGTGCCAGCAGCTTCAAGACCCTAGGGGGCGAGCAGTTCTTC.

The chain joins TRBV19 to TRBJ2-7, with a weak D call TRBD2 (5 bases). This CDR3 spans 14 amino acids. The ends were cut back, 5 bases at V and 7 bases at J, with 18 bases in the middle. Germline V lookup: CDR1 LNHDA, CDR2 SQIVND (reference sequence). Here the CDR3 reads CASSAGLRGGEQYF. CDR3 coding DNA: TGTGCCAGTAGTGCCGGGCTACGGGGTGGAGAGCAGTACTTC.

V is TRBV14 and J is TRBJ1-1; D gene unclear. The CDR3 runs 15 residues. V was shortened by 1 base and J by 4 bases, with 13 bases between the two germline ends. Germline V gene data show CDR1 as SGHDN and CDR2 as FVKESK. CDR3 amino acids: CASSQAPQEGTEAFF. In DNA, the CDR3 is TGTGCCAGCAGCCAAGCCCCTCAGGAGGGCACTGAAGCTTTCTTT. Based on the CDR3 plus reference TRBV14 and TRBJ1-1, the full variable domain is EAGVTQFPSHSVIEKGQTVTLRCDPISGHDNLYWYRRVMGKEIKFLLHFVKESKQDESGMPNNRFLAERTGGTYSTLKVQPAELEDSGVYFCASSQAPQEGTEAFFGQGTRLTVV.

This chain links TRBV5-1 with TRBJ2-3, with D possibly matching TRBD2 (7 bases). Per germline, CDR1 SGHRS and CDR2 YFSETQ. V was clipped by 0 bases and J by 6 bases, with 17 bases between them. The CDR3 consists of 16 residues. The CDR3 spells CASSLAIGGLGDTQYF. The CDR3 DNA is TGCGCCAGCAGCTTGGCCATCGGGGGGCTAGGGGATACGCAGTATTTT.